The 27 T cell receptor beta chains in this list originate from one sample, sequenced in a study of blood T cell repertoires in COVID-19. Here immunoSEQ multiplex PCR was the method, and the copy in TCRdb shows in-frame clones only, minus some. Among 130,000 to 150,000 clones listed, approximately 88% were seen once. Input material: peripheral blood. These receptors all stem from a human donor in a cohort sampled during active COVID-19.

This chain connects TRBV28 to TRBJ2-7; D possibly corresponds to TRBD2 (6 bases). V was pared by 4 bases and J by 2 bases, with 18 bases between. The length of the CDR3 is 16 residues. Germline V gene lookup returns CDR1 MDHEN and CDR2 SYDVKM. CDR3 DNA sequence: TGTGCCAGCAGTTCCCCAGGAATAGCGGACGCCTACGAGCAGTACTTC. Protein: CASSSPGIADAYEQYF.

Turning to this clone: Different DNA sequences within this sample yield the same CDR3. The genes are TRBV9 and TRBJ2-3; 9 bases are a match to TRBD2. The CDR3 runs to 15 residues. V lost 0 bases and J lost 5; bases outside the gene matches: 4. Germline CDR1 SGDLS, CDR2 YYNGEE. The CDR3 reads CASSVEAGGQDTQYF. CDR3 sequence (DNA): TGTGCCAGCAGCGTAGAGGCGGGGGGGCAAGATACGCAGTATTTT. Looking up the rest from reference TRBV9 and TRBJ2-3 gives the full variable domain: DSGVTQTPKHLITATGQRVTLRCSPRSGDLSVYWYQQSLDQGLQFLIQYYNGEERAKGNILERFSAQQFPDLHSELNLSSLELGDSALYFCASSVEAGGQDTQYFGPGTRLTVL.

The chain has TRBV19 and TRBJ2-3; D possibly corresponds to TRBD2 (5 bases). V was clipped by 3 bases and J by 2 bases, with 18 bases between them. The CDR3 has 17 residues. Germline assignment: CDR1 LNHDA and CDR2 SQIVND (reference sequence). The CDR3 sequence is CASSIYGVSEPTDTQYF. The DNA for the CDR3 is TGTGCCAGTAGTATTTACGGGGTCAGCGAACCCACAGATACGCAGTATTTT.

This chain joins TRBV28 and TRBJ1-4; a possible D gene is TRBD1 (5 bases). CDR3 length equals 13 residues. Germline V CDR1 and CDR2: MDHEN, SYDVKM. V was cut by 6 bases and J by 4 bases, with 9 bases left in between. The CDR3 reads CASRLTDNEKLFF. The DNA for the CDR3 is TGTGCCAGCAGATTGACAGATAATGAAAAACTGTTTTTT.

The chain is built from TRBV5-8 and TRBJ1-4; maybe TRBD1 (6 bases). Per the germline V gene, CDR1 is SGHTS and CDR2 is YDEGEE. V dropped 0 bases and J dropped 7 bases, with 13 bases sitting between them. The CDR3 runs 15 residues. CDR3 DNA: TGTGCCAGCAGCTTGGAGGGACAAACTGCTGAAAAACTGTTTTTT. Translating gives CASSLEGQTAEKLFF.

The chain is built from TRBV6-5 and TRBJ2-3, with D possibly TRBD2 on 7 matching bases. Trimming pared 6 bases from V and 5 bases from J, leaving 15 bases between. Germline CDR1 reads MNHEY; CDR2 reads SVGAGI. The CDR3 length is 14 residues. CDR3 sequence: CASRPGGRGDTQYF. The CDR3 DNA sequence: TGTGCCAGCAGGCCCGGGGGGCGCGGAGATACGCAGTATTTT.

The gene calls are TRBV4-1 and TRBJ2-7; unclear D gene. In germline, CDR1 is MGHRA, CDR2 YSYEKL. V shed 0 bases and J shed 3 bases, with 9 bases lying between them. The CDR3 is made up of 14 amino acids. The CDR3 sequence: CASSQDQNSYEQYV. The CDR3 region has the DNA TGCGCCAGCAGCCAAGATCAAAATAGCTACGAGCAGTACGTC.

The chain has TRBV6-5 and TRBJ1-4; 10 nucleotides agree with TRBD1. CDR1 and CDR2 (germline): MNHEY, SVGAGI. With V trimmed by 7 bases and J by 7 bases, 6 bases remained unmatched. This CDR3 contains 14 residues. The CDR3 reads CASIRDRGFEKLFF. In DNA form, the CDR3 reads TGTGCCAGCATTAGGGACAGGGGATTTGAAAAACTGTTTTTT.

V usage is TRBV6-4 and J usage is TRBJ1-2; D remains ambiguous. Trimming took 7 bases from V and 4 from J, leaving 13 bases between them. CDR3 length equals 13 residues. Per germline, CDR1 MRHNA and CDR2 SNTAGT. The CDR3 here is CASITPGAYGYTF. Here the CDR3 DNA reads TGTGCCAGCATTACACCGGGTGCCTATGGCTACACCTTC.

This clone is labeled as medium-sized. V is TRBV4-2 and J is TRBJ2-2, with TRBD2 identical over 7 bases. This CDR3 comprises 13 residues. Per germline, CDR1 LGHNA and CDR2 YNFKEQ. The J segment lost 4 bases and the V segment lost 4 bases, leaving 0 bases of the junction unmatched. The CDR3 region is CASSRTSTGELFF. DNA of the CDR3: TGTGCCAGCAGCCGGACTAGCACCGGGGAGCTGTTTTTT.

The chain uses TRBV9 and TRBJ2-5; the match to TRBD2 covers 8 bases. The CDR3 runs 15 residues. Germline V gene data show CDR1 as SGDLS and CDR2 as YYNGEE. J was trimmed by 5 bases and V by 2 bases; bases with no gene match: 8. CDR3 residues: CASSVSPGGEETQYF. As DNA, the CDR3 is TGTGCCAGCAGCGTGAGCCCGGGAGGGGAGGAGACCCAGTACTTC.

This CDR3 is CARSPTPPPNEQFF. DNA for the CDR3: TGTGCCAGAAGCCCCACTCCCCCCCCGAATGAGCAGTTCTTC. The chain links TRBV5-3 to TRBJ2-1; D not certain. TRBV5-3 is classed as an ORF, of uncertain function. The V and J ends lost 4 bases and 7 bases respectively, with 15 bases between them. This CDR3 comprises 14 residues.

The chain recombines TRBV4-1 with TRBJ2-1, with a weak D call TRBD2 (5 bases). CDR1 is MGHRA and CDR2 is YSYEKL in the germline V gene. This CDR3 spans 16 amino acids. V lost 1 base, J lost 3 bases, and 13 bases lay in between. CDR3 protein: CASSQVLDFNYNEQFF. The CDR3 region has the DNA TGCGCCAGCAGCCAAGTACTGGACTTCAACTACAATGAGCAGTTCTTC.

The chain is built from TRBV7-2 and TRBJ1-3, with D uncertain. Trimming cost V 1 base and J 4 bases, with 11 bases left between them. CDR3 length: 15 amino acids. Germline CDR1 and CDR2: SGHTA and FQGNSA. The CDR3 region is CASSLDSLGGNTIYF. CDR3 coding DNA: TGTGCCAGCAGCTTAGATTCCCTCGGGGGAAACACCATATATTTT.

This clone appeared many times. The J gene is TRBJ2-6, the V gene TRBV5-1, with TRBD1 as a possible D gene (5 bases). Germline CDR1 SGHRS, CDR2 YFSETQ. V was trimmed by 2 bases and J by 0 bases, leaving 9 bases between them. The CDR3 totals 16 residues. The CDR3 is CASSLQDLSGANVLTF. As DNA, the CDR3 is TGCGCCAGCAGCTTACAGGATCTCTCTGGGGCCAACGTCCTGACTTTC. Combining the CDR3 with reference TRBV5-1 and TRBJ2-6 gives the whole variable domain KAGVTQTPRYLIKTRGQQVTLSCSPISGHRSVSWYQQTPGQGLQFLFEYFSETQRNKGNFPGRFSGRQFSNSRSEMNVSTLELGDSALYLCASSLQDLSGANVLTFGAGSRLTVL.

The V call is TRBV11-2, the J call TRBJ1-3; tentatively, D is TRBD1 (6 bases). The CDR3 has 15 residues. Trimming took 5 bases from V and 0 from J, leaving 11 bases between them. Germline assignment: CDR1 SGHAT and CDR2 FQNNGV. CDR3 loop: CASSTGTPSGNTIYF. The CDR3 DNA is TGTGCCAGCAGCACCGGGACACCCTCTGGAAACACCATATATTTT.

The chain carries TRBV3-1 (or the pseudogene TRBV3-2) and TRBJ2-3, with 9 bases aligning to TRBD2. V shed 7 bases and J 6 bases; nucleotides not matched to a gene: 5. The germline CDR1 and CDR2 sequences are LGHDT and YNNKEL (reference sequence). This CDR3 is 13 amino acids long. The CDR3 is CASKAGGRDTQYF. The DNA of the CDR3 is TGTGCCAGCAAGGCGGGGGGGAGGGATACGCAGTATTTT.

In its sample, this clone was seen once. This chain connects TRBV7-3 to TRBJ2-7, with D hard to call. Trimming removed 1 base at V and 5 bases at J, with 15 bases between. The V gene's germline CDR1 is SGHTA and CDR2 FQGTGA. This CDR3 has 15 amino acids. CDR3 DNA sequence: TGTGCCAGCAGCTTAAATCCAGGCCCCTTGGACGAGCAGTACTTC. As protein: CASSLNPGPLDEQYF.

The chain employs TRBV28 and TRBJ1-3; D is possibly TRBD1 (6 bases). The CDR3 sequence is 16 residues long. Per germline, CDR1 MDHEN and CDR2 SYDVKM. Trimming left V 7 bases short and J 0 bases short, with 16 bases between. CDR3 in amino acids: CASTSDRTYSGNTIYF. CDR3 bases: TGTGCCAGCACTTCCGACAGGACCTACTCTGGAAACACCATATATTTT.

This clone showed up just a few times. The rearrangement links TRBV7-3 to TRBJ2-1; maybe TRBD1 (5 bases). Germline V gene sequence: CDR1 SGHTA, CDR2 FQGTGA. Between the trimmed V and J ends, which lost 4 bases and 1 base, there was a span of 11 bases. The CDR3 is made up of 15 amino acids. CDR3 sequence: CASSSAGQSYNEQFF. The CDR3 DNA reads TGTGCCAGCAGCTCCGCAGGGCAGTCCTACAATGAGCAGTTCTTC.

The chain carries TRBV3-1 (or the pseudogene TRBV3-2) and TRBJ2-2; 8 bases are shared with TRBD1. Trimming removed 8 bases from V and 4 bases from J; junction bases left unmatched: 3. The germline CDR1 and CDR2 sequences are LGHDT and YNNKEL (reference sequence). The CDR3 runs to 13 residues. The CDR3 DNA reads TGTGCCAGCCAGGGGGCGGGCACCGGGGAGCTGTTTTTT. This codes for CASQGAGTGELFF.

The chain combines TRBV5-4 with TRBJ1-2; maybe TRBD1 (6 bases). The V gene lost 0 bases and the J gene lost 6 bases, with 9 bases spanning the gap. Germline CDR1 reads SGHNT; CDR2 reads YYREEE (reference sequence). The CDR3 is 13 amino acids. For the CDR3, the DNA is TGTGCCAGCAGCTTGGAGGGGGGGCATGGCTACACCTTC. This encodes CASSLEGGHGYTF.

The sample holds one count of this clone. The chain uses TRBV11-2 and TRBJ2-1; 7 nucleotides match TRBD1. Germline lookup yields CDR1 SGHAT and CDR2 FQNNGV. The CDR3 has 16 residues. The junction had 11 bases not matched to a gene; V was cut back by 5 bases and J by 4 bases. Here the CDR3 DNA reads TGTGCCAGCAGCCCCCGCCGGGACAGTAGTTACAATGAGCAGTTCTTC. It yields the protein CASSPRRDSSYNEQFF.

The genes are TRBV11-3 and TRBJ2-2; D might be TRBD1 (6 bases). The V end was cut by 5 bases, the J end by 0 bases, with 10 bases between. Germline V gives CDR1 SGHNT, CDR2 YENEEA. CDR3 length: 15 residues. CDR3 DNA sequence: TGTGCCAGCAGCCCCGGACAGACGAACACCGGGGAGCTGTTTTTT. The encoded protein is CASSPGQTNTGELFF.

The V gene is TRBV14, the J gene TRBJ1-2; 10 positions agree with TRBD1. V lost 4 bases and J lost 5; bases outside the gene matches: 1. The CDR3 spans 13 residues. Per the germline V gene, CDR1 is SGHDN and CDR2 is FVKESK. CDR3 sequence: CASSRDRGYGYTF. The CDR3 DNA follows: TGTGCCAGCAGCCGGGACAGGGGATATGGCTACACCTTC. The whole variable domain, filled in from reference TRBV14 and TRBJ1-2, reads EAGVTQFPSHSVIEKGQTVTLRCDPISGHDNLYWYRRVMGKEIKFLLHFVKESKQDESGMPNNRFLAERTGGTYSTLKVQPAELEDSGVYFCASSRDRGYGYTFGSGTRLTVV.

V usage is TRBV2 and J usage is TRBJ2-1; TRBD2 agrees at 10 bases. CDR1 is SNHLY, CDR2 FYNNEI, per germline. The CDR3 totals 14 residues. The J segment lost 7 bases and the V segment lost 5 bases, leaving 5 bases of the junction unmatched. CDR3 sequence reads: CASSPGLAVNEQFF. In nucleotides, the CDR3 is TGTGCCAGCAGTCCCGGACTAGCGGTAAATGAGCAGTTCTTC.

As for this clone: Mismatch with germline at one junction end may stem from a read error. Other DNA sequences from this sample encode an identical CDR3 as well. V and J are TRBV29-1 and TRBJ1-2; D possibly corresponds to TRBD1 (6 bases). Germline V CDR1 and CDR2: SQVTM, ANQGSEA. The CDR3 spans 13 residues. The CDR3 bases are TGCAGCGTGAAGACAGGAGTCGATCCGCGCTATACCTTC. Encoded protein: CSVKTGVDPRYTF.